The 29 T cell receptor beta chains given below trace back to one sample, sequenced in a study of cytomegalovirus exposure and HLA in healthy donors. The PCR had 60 Vbeta and 13 Jbeta primers. TCRdb keeps only in-frame clones here, not all; method: immunoSEQ multiplex PCR. The sample yields some 65,000 clones, 78% seen once. Sequencing was carried out using PBMCs. The receptors stem from a girl between 5 and 17 years old in good health and CMV-seropositive.

The J gene is TRBJ2-3, the V gene TRBV29-1; possibly TRBD2 for D (7 bases). The V end lost 6 bases, the J end lost 4 bases, and 17 bases lay between the germline ends. CDR3 length: 14 amino acids. Germline CDR1 reads SQVTM; CDR2 reads ANQGSEA. The CDR3 here is CSVEGGADADTQYF. In DNA form, the CDR3 reads TGCAGCGTAGAGGGGGGGGCGGACGCAGATACGCAGTATTTT.

The chain is built from TRBV9 and TRBJ2-6; 7 bases map to TRBD2. From germline, CDR1 is SGDLS and CDR2 YYNGEE. The CDR3 has 15 residues. The V segment lost 2 bases and the J segment 7 bases; nucleotides outside the gene matches: 6. CDR3 loop: CASSVTGGLANVLTF. CDR3 sequence (DNA): TGTGCCAGCAGCGTGACGGGGGGACTAGCCAACGTCCTGACTTTC.

Only one count was recorded for this clone. This rearrangement joins TRBV28 to TRBJ1-2; 9 bases are shared with TRBD1. Germline loops: CDR1 MDHEN, CDR2 SYDVKM. The V gene end was trimmed by 8 bases and the J gene end by 1 base; junction bases not matched to a gene: 8. This CDR3 comprises 15 residues. The CDR3, as DNA: TGTGCCAGCCTACAGTTGGGACAGGGTAACTATGGCTACACCTTC. This encodes CASLQLGQGNYGYTF.

This rearrangement joins TRBV25-1 to TRBJ1-2; D might be TRBD1 (6 bases). The CDR3 is 14 amino acids. CDR1 is MGHDK, CDR2 SYGVNS, per germline. V was shortened by 4 bases and J by 4 bases, with 13 bases between the two germline ends. The CDR3 reads CASSVTGSGYGYTF. CDR3 nucleotides: TGTGCCAGCAGTGTGACAGGTTCCGGCTATGGCTACACCTTC.

The CDR3 here is CASSPPGTGIQETQYF. CDR3 DNA: TGTGCCAGCAGCCCCCCCGGGACAGGGATTCAAGAGACCCAGTACTTC. The V call is TRBV5-4, the J call TRBJ2-5; 9 nucleotides align to TRBD1. The V gene's germline CDR1 is SGHNT and CDR2 YYREEE (reference sequence). With 4 bases clipped from V and 2 bases from J, the junction kept 9 bases outside the gene matches. CDR3 length equals 16 residues.

This clone was observed a handful of times. The V gene is TRBV6-5, the J gene TRBJ1-1; D is uncertain. Trimming removed 4 bases at V and 0 bases at J, with 9 bases between. The CDR3 contains 14 residues. Germline lookup yields CDR1 MNHEY and CDR2 SVGAGI. This chain's CDR3 is CASSLPGLNTEAFF. For the CDR3, the DNA is TGTGCCAGCAGTTTACCGGGGTTGAACACTGAAGCTTTCTTT.

The chain uses TRBV27 and TRBJ2-5; D is undetermined. V lost 8 bases to trimming and J lost 5 bases, with 15 bases between them. This CDR3 region has 13 residues. Germline V lookup: CDR1 MNHEY, CDR2 SMNVEV (reference sequence). The CDR3 loop is CASREWVGETQYF. The DNA of the CDR3 is TGTGCCAGCCGCGAGTGGGTCGGGGAGACCCAGTACTTC.

This chain uses TRBV28 with TRBJ1-5, with 10 positions matching TRBD1. Losses at the gene ends were 6 bases for V and 5 bases for J; bases not matched to a gene: 4. Germline V gene sequence: CDR1 MDHEN, CDR2 SYDVKM. The CDR3 loop spans 14 amino acids. This CDR3 is CASRETGGDQPQHF. CDR3 in DNA: TGTGCCAGCAGGGAGACAGGGGGCGATCAGCCCCAGCATTTT.

This clone was seen a few times. The J gene is TRBJ1-5, the V gene TRBV2, with 7 bases identical to TRBD1. Germline V gene lookup returns CDR1 SNHLY and CDR2 FYNNEI. The CDR3 runs to 16 residues. V shed 3 bases and J 4 bases; nucleotides not matched to a gene: 9. DNA of the CDR3: TGTGCCAGCAGTGATCCCCTCAGGACAGGTAATCAGCCCCAGCATTTT. Protein product: CASSDPLRTGNQPQHF.

A word on this clone: At one of its ends the junction is not consistent with the germline gene, which may arise from a read error. The chain recombines TRBV5-6 with TRBJ2-3; 7 bases match TRBD1. Germline CDR1 is SGHDT and CDR2 is YYEEEE. This CDR3 contains 12 residues. CDR3 sequence reads: CASSFAGTVLHF. The CDR3 DNA reads TGTGCCAGCAGCTTTGCCGGGACAGTCCTACATTTT.

This clone was seen only once. This chain joins TRBV30 and TRBJ2-7, with D perhaps matching TRBD2 (6 bases). With 0 bases removed from V and 10 bases from J, the gap between germline ends came to 22 bases. Germline-derived CDR1 and CDR2 are GTSNPN and SVGIG (reference sequence). The CDR3 is made up of 15 amino acids. The CDR3 sequence: CAWSVAGGGARGQYF. CDR3 coding DNA: TGTGCCTGGAGTGTAGCGGGCGGCGGGGCGCGGGGACAGTACTTC.

The gene calls are TRBV7-2 and TRBJ2-1; weak D call: TRBD2 (5 bases). Germline CDR1 reads SGHTA; CDR2 reads FQGNSA. V lost 5 bases and J lost 7, with 12 bases in between. The CDR3 sequence is 13 residues long. The CDR3: CASSQRPRNEQFF. Written as DNA, the CDR3 is TGTGCCAGCAGCCAGCGGCCCCGGAATGAGCAGTTCTTC.

J is TRBJ1-5 and V is TRBV7-2; 10 nucleotides match TRBD1. Losses at the gene ends were 5 bases for V and 0 bases for J; bases not matched to a gene: 10. Germline-derived CDR1 and CDR2 are SGHTA and FQGNSA. This CDR3 contains 18 residues. DNA of the CDR3: TGTGCCAGCAGCCCGGACAGGGGGACCTTTTATAGCAATCAGCCCCAGCATTTT. This translates into CASSPDRGTFYSNQPQHF.

The rearrangement links TRBV30 to TRBJ1-1; perhaps TRBD1 as D (5 bases). In germline, CDR1 is GTSNPN, CDR2 SVGIG (reference sequence). Trimming cost V 4 bases and J 1 base, with 13 bases left between them. The CDR3 is 14 residues long. In nucleotides, the CDR3 is TGTGCCTGGAATTTTCCAGGGTCGAACACTGAAGCTTTCTTT. Its translation: CAWNFPGSNTEAFF.

This chain joins TRBV5-3 and TRBJ1-6; 7 bases fit TRBD1. TRBV5-3 has ORF status, its function being uncertain. Trimming cost V 8 bases and J 0 bases; bases outside gene matches: 8. There are 16 residues in the CDR3. The CDR3 DNA is TGTGCCAGCCGACAGGGCCCGAGCTCCTATAATTCACCCCTCCACTTT. It translates to CASRQGPSSYNSPLHF.

V gene TRBV7-2 combines with J gene TRBJ2-7, with D uncertain. This CDR3 has 11 residues. In germline, CDR1 is SGHTA, CDR2 FQGNSA. Trimming removed 4 bases from V and 3 bases from J, with 4 bases in between. CDR3 nucleotides: TGTGCCAGCAGCTCCATCTACGAGCAGTACTTC. Protein product: CASSSIYEQYF.

This clone was seen once. The chain uses TRBV14 and TRBJ1-2; the D gene is possibly TRBD1 (5 bases). The CDR3 contains 14 residues. Germline CDR1 and CDR2: SGHDN and FVKESK. Between the trimmed V and J ends, which lost 1 base and 4 bases, there was a span of 10 bases. The CDR3 DNA reads as TGTGCCAGCAGCCAAGCCCAGGGACTCTATGGCTACACCTTC. This sequence encodes CASSQAQGLYGYTF.

This rearrangement joins TRBV27 to TRBJ2-2; perhaps TRBD2 as D (6 bases). Trimming cost V 0 bases and J 4 bases, with 9 bases left between them. The CDR3 has 15 amino acids. The germline V gene encodes CDR1 MNHEY and CDR2 SMNVEV (reference sequence). The CDR3 region is CASSLSAGITGELFF. As DNA, the CDR3 is TGTGCCAGCAGTTTATCTGCGGGAATCACCGGGGAGCTGTTTTTT.

The chain combines TRBV5-6 with TRBJ2-1; 9 bases fit TRBD1. Germline V gives CDR1 SGHDT, CDR2 YYEEEE. The V gene end was trimmed by 4 bases and the J gene end by 12 bases; junction bases not matched to a gene: 8. The CDR3 is made up of 13 amino acids. The CDR3 spells CASSLGTGSMQFF. The DNA for the CDR3 is TGTGCCAGCAGCCTGGGGACAGGGAGTATGCAGTTCTTC.

The genes are TRBV7-9 and TRBJ2-5, with 7 positions matching TRBD1. V dropped 4 bases and J dropped 2; count of bases not matched to a gene: 19. Germline V gene lookup returns CDR1 SEHNR and CDR2 FQNEAQ (reference sequence). This CDR3 contains 19 residues. As DNA, the CDR3 is TGTGCCAGCAGCTCACACCGGACCCGTACAGGGGCAGGACAAGAGACCCAGTACTTC. Residues: CASSSHRTRTGAGQETQYF.

The V call is TRBV30, the J call TRBJ1-1, with 7 bases aligning to TRBD1. Germline V gene data show CDR1 as GTSNPN and CDR2 as SVGIG (reference sequence). V dropped 1 base and J dropped 0; count of bases not matched to a gene: 2. CDR3 length: 14 residues. The CDR3, as DNA: TGTGCCTGGAGTGGGGGACAGATGAACACTGAAGCTTTCTTT. As protein: CAWSGGQMNTEAFF.

This clone was recorded only once. The J gene is TRBJ1-2, the V gene TRBV11-1; D remains ambiguous. V was clipped by 3 bases and J by 6 bases, with 11 bases between them. The germline gives CDR1 SGHAT, CDR2 FQDESV (reference sequence). The CDR3 runs to 13 residues. The CDR3 here is CASSLEARNGYTF. In nucleotides, the CDR3 is TGTGCCAGCAGCTTGGAGGCGAGGAATGGCTACACCTTC. Full variable domain (missing parts from reference TRBV11-1 and TRBJ1-2): EAEVAQSPRYKITEKSQAVAFWCDPISGHATLYWYRQILGQGPELLVQFQDESVVDDSQLPKDRFSAERLKGVDSTLKIQPAELGDSAMYLCASSLEARNGYTFGSGTRLTVV.

CDR3 coding DNA: TGTGCCAGCAGCCACGCGGACAGGGCCCGATCCTCCTACGAGCAGTACTTC. Protein product: CASSHADRARSSYEQYF. The chain links TRBV5-6 to TRBJ2-7; 8 positions agree with TRBD1. The CDR3 has 17 residues. The J segment lost 0 bases and the V segment lost 4 bases, leaving 12 bases of the junction unmatched. Germline V lookup: CDR1 SGHDT, CDR2 YYEEEE.

The V and J genes are TRBV7-2 and TRBJ2-7, with TRBD2 identical over 7 bases. J gave up 4 bases and V 5 bases, and 8 bases lay outside the gene matches. CDR3 length: 14 amino acids. From germline, CDR1 is SGHTA and CDR2 FQGNSA. The chain's CDR3 is CASSDPGGRYEQYF. The CDR3 nucleotides are TGTGCCAGCAGCGACCCGGGGGGAAGGTACGAGCAGTACTTC.

The genes are TRBV12-5 and TRBJ2-2, with TRBD1 matching over 8 bases. V lost 1 base, J lost 2 bases, and 3 bases stayed unmatched. The CDR3 has 16 amino acids. Germline V CDR1 and CDR2: LGHNT, FRNRAP. DNA of the CDR3: TGTGCTAGTGGTTTGGGGGGACAGGTTAACACCGGGGAGCTGTTTTTT. Residues: CASGLGGQVNTGELFF.

CDR3 bases: TGTGCCAGCAGCTCCCGGACTAGCGGGAGCACAGATACGCAGTATTTT. Translated: CASSSRTSGSTDTQYF. This chain uses TRBV11-3 with TRBJ2-3, with 11 bases that match TRBD2. CDR1 and CDR2 (germline): SGHNT, YENEEA. There are 16 residues in the CDR3. V lost 4 bases to trimming and J lost 0 bases; unmatched junction nucleotides: 3.

The chain recombines TRBV6-6 with TRBJ2-1, with TRBD1 identical over 8 bases. CDR3 length: 15 residues. The germline gives CDR1 MNHNY, CDR2 SVGAGI (reference sequence). V dropped 6 bases and J dropped 3; count of bases not matched to a gene: 7. The CDR3 is CASSRDRGGYNEQFF. The DNA of the CDR3 is TGTGCCAGCAGCCGCGACAGGGGCGGCTACAATGAGCAGTTCTTC.

The chain couples TRBV30 to TRBJ1-2; D remains unclear. The V end was cut by 3 bases, the J end by 4 bases, with 12 bases between. The V gene's germline CDR1 is GTSNPN and CDR2 SVGIG (reference sequence). CDR3 length: 13 residues. The CDR3 DNA follows: TGTGCCTGGAGGGAGGGCTCTCTCTATGGCTACACCTTC. Translating it yields CAWREGSLYGYTF.

This sequence joins TRBV6-6 and TRBJ1-1; D is unresolved. The V gene's germline CDR1 is MNHNY and CDR2 SVGAGI (reference sequence). The CDR3 runs to 13 residues. Trimming took 5 bases from V and 1 from J, leaving 8 bases between them. The CDR3 sequence: CASSHRQNTEAFF. The DNA of the CDR3 is TGTGCCAGCAGTCATCGACAGAACACTGAAGCTTTCTTT.